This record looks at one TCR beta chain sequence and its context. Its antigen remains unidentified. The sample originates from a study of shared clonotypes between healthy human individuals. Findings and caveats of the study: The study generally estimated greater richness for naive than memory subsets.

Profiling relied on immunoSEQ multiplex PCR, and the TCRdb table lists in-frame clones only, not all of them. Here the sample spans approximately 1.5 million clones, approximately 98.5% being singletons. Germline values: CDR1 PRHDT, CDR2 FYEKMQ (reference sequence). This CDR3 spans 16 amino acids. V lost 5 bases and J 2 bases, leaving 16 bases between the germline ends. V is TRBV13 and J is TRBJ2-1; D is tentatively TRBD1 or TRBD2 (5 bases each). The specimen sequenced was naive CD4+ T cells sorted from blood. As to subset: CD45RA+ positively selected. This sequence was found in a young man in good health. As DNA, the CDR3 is TGTGCCAGCAGCCCTCCAAGTAGGGGACCCTACAATGAGCAGTTCTTC. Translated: CASSPPSRGPYNEQFF.